This T cell receptor beta chain was sequenced during a study of blood T cell repertoires in COVID-19. In the study overall: Spain, Italy and the United States supplied samples that represented acute and convalescent COVID-19. PBMCs, B-cell-depleted T cells, or T cells provided the cDNA or gDNA that made up the material.

Germline CDR1 is WSHSY and CDR2 is SAAADI. The CDR3 spans 13 residues. V was shortened by 5 bases and J by 5 bases, with 10 bases between the two germline ends. This clone has more than one count but fewer than ten. In the authors' workflow: It was from reference gene primer amplification that nucleated cell counts were estimated. This table comes from immunoSEQ multiplex PCR, and its TCRdb copy is limited to in-frame clones, with some not included. D and trimming come from the DNA, and the V and J calls and clone size come from that table. The sample gives fewer than 200,000 clones, over 75% of which show up once; approximately 7% is in the top ten.

The sequencing input was peripheral blood. The receptor was isolated from a man between 65 and 85 years old with active or convalescent COVID-19. The chain carries TRBV10-2 and TRBJ1-5; possible D gene TRBD1, 6 bases. The CDR3: CASSTQGDQPQHF. In DNA form, the CDR3 reads TGCGCCAGCAGTACACAGGGAGATCAGCCCCAGCATTTT.